Listed below are T cell receptor beta chains from one sample, sequenced in a study of T cell responses to AZD1222 COVID-19 vaccine. Repertoires were generated with immunoSEQ multiplex PCR, while TCRdb's copy carries only in-frame clones and drops some. The table includes about 180,000 clones, approximately 92% detected once. This specimen consisted of peripheral blood, obtained 28 days after the second dose of the MenACWY control vaccine. The origin of the receptors is an adult who received the MenACWY meningococcal vaccine as a control. The CDR3 runs from the conserved cysteine through the conserved F or W. D genes are given only for firm matches. The size entry is marked missing in some rows and otherwise reads once, few, many or a size class.

v_call	j_call	cdr3_length	clone_size	d_call	cdr3_aa	cdr3_nt
TRBV3-1/TRBV3-2	TRBJ1-1	13	.	.	CASSPGVNTEAFF	TGTGCCAGCAGCCCAGGGGTTAACACTGAAGCTTTCTTT
TRBV5-1	TRBJ2-4	17	.	TRBD2	CASSSGTSGGIIDIQYF	TGCGCCAGCAGCTCGGGGACTAGCGGGGGGATTATCGACATTCAGTACTTC
TRBV6-5	TRBJ1-1	14	.	.	CASSYSGGNTEAFF	TGTGCCAGCAGTTACTCGGGTGGGAACACTGAAGCTTTCTTT
TRBV30	TRBJ2-5	12	.	.	CAWSPALGTQYF	TGTGCCTGGAGTCCCGCACTGGGGACCCAGTACTTC
TRBV27	TRBJ1-4	16	.	TRBD1	CASSLKPTGRNEKLFF	TGTGCCAGCAGTTTAAAGCCGACAGGGAGGAATGAAAAACTGTTTTTT
TRBV9	TRBJ1-2	12	once	.	CASSVPGAGYTF	TGTGCCAGCAGCGTCCCCGGGGCTGGCTACACCTTC
TRBV13	TRBJ2-3	18	.	TRBD2	CASSLSGLAGGTTDTQYF	TGTGCCAGCAGCTTATCTGGGCTAGCGGGGGGCACCACAGATACGCAGTATTTT
TRBV11-1	TRBJ1-2	16	.	TRBD1	CASSQKRTGAGYGYTF	TGTGCCAGCAGTCAAAAGAGGACAGGGGCTGGGTATGGCTACACCTTC
TRBV7-9	TRBJ2-7	16	.	TRBD2	CASSYIAGGLSYEQYF	TGTGCCAGCAGCTATATAGCGGGGGGCCTCTCCTACGAGCAGTACTTC
TRBV30	TRBJ2-2	15	few	.	CAWSVLGSNTGELFF	TGTGCCTGGAGTGTCCTGGGGTCGAACACCGGGGAGCTGTTTTTT
TRBV12-3/TRBV12-4	TRBJ1-2	13	.	TRBD1	CASGTTGNFGYTF	TGTGCCAGCGGGACGACAGGGAACTTTGGCTACACCTTC
TRBV28	TRBJ1-3	15	.	.	CASSSPGGNGNTIYF	TGTGCCAGCAGTAGCCCTGGGGGGAATGGAAACACCATATATTTT
TRBV28	TRBJ2-3	12	.	.	CASTGSADTQYF	TGTGCCAGCACTGGGAGCGCAGATACGCAGTATTTT
TRBV9	TRBJ1-3	14	.	.	CASSGADPGNTIYF	TGTGCCAGCTCCGGGGCGGACCCCGGAAACACCATATATTTT
TRBV20-1	TRBJ2-7	14	.	TRBD2	CSASHSGAFYEQYF	TGCAGTGCTAGTCATAGCGGGGCGTTTTACGAGCAGTACTTC
TRBV18	TRBJ1-1	14	.	TRBD1	CASSPQGADTEAFF	TGTGCCAGCTCACCACAGGGGGCTGACACTGAAGCTTTCTTT
TRBV3-1/TRBV3-2	TRBJ1-2	14	.	.	CASSHTRTVYGYTF	TGTGCCAGCAGCCACACCAGGACAGTCTATGGCTACACCTTC
TRBV19	TRBJ2-5	13	.	.	CASSRGSQETQYF	TGTGCCAGTAGTCGGGGGAGTCAAGAGACCCAGTACTTC
TRBV28	TRBJ1-1	14	.	.	CASTLLGRTTEAFF	TGTGCCAGCACTCTCCTGGGGAGAACCACTGAAGCTTTCTTT
TRBV3-1/TRBV3-2	TRBJ2-3	13	.	TRBD1	CASSQAGDRVQYF	TGTGCCAGCAGCCAGGCAGGGGACAGAGTGCAGTATTTT
TRBV29-1	TRBJ1-1	11	.	.	CSAEENTEAFF	TGCAGTGCGGAAGAGAACACTGAAGCTTTCTTT
TRBV9	TRBJ2-7	13	.	.	CASSAQGGYEQYF	TGTGCCAGCAGCGCCCAGGGGGGCTACGAGCAGTACTTC
TRBV11-2	TRBJ1-5	13	.	.	CASSPGLNQPQHF	TGTGCCAGCAGCCCGGGCTTGAATCAGCCCCAGCATTTT
TRBV20-1	TRBJ1-2	13	once	.	CSASQGTNYGYTF	TGCAGTGCCAGTCAGGGGACCAACTATGGCTACACCTTC
TRBV28	TRBJ2-7	16	.	TRBD2	CASSSRTSGGWHEQYF	TGTGCCAGCAGTTCCAGGACTAGCGGGGGGTGGCACGAGCAGTACTTC
TRBV4-1	TRBJ1-4	16	.	.	CASSHSGHYEGEKLFF	TGCGCCAGCAGCCATTCCGGACATTATGAAGGGGAAAAACTGTTTTTT
TRBV3-1/TRBV3-2	TRBJ2-7	12	.	.	CASSQAGNEQYF	TGTGCCAGCAGCCAGGCAGGGAACGAGCAGTACTTC
TRBV7-9	TRBJ1-5	17	.	TRBD1	CASSSAGTGYSNQPQHF	TGTGCCAGCAGCTCCGCCGGGACAGGGTATAGCAATCAGCCCCAGCATTTT
TRBV7-8	TRBJ1-5	15	.	TRBD1	CASSLWTGSNQPQHF	TGTGCCAGCAGCTTATGGACAGGGAGCAATCAGCCCCAGCATTTT
TRBV5-4	TRBJ1-1	12	.	.	CASSLISTEAFF	TGTGCCAGCAGCCTCATTAGCACTGAAGCTTTCTTT
TRBV28	TRBJ2-1	15	.	.	CASSLAGSSYNEQFF	TGTGCCAGCAGTCTGGCCGGAAGCTCCTACAATGAGCAGTTCTTC
TRBV5-1	TRBJ2-1	13	.	.	CASSLTTVSEQFF	TGCGCCAGCAGCTTAACGACCGTATCTGAGCAGTTCTTC
TRBV12-3/TRBV12-4	TRBJ1-2	12	.	.	CASTHMDYGYTF	TGTGCCAGCACCCACATGGACTATGGCTACACCTTC
TRBV6-5	TRBJ1-1	13	.	TRBD1	CASSHRGDTEAFF	TGTGCCAGCAGCCACAGGGGTGACACTGAAGCTTTCTTT
TRBV30	TRBJ1-6	16	.	.	CAWSLVGSSYNSPLHF	TGTGCCTGGAGTTTAGTCGGGAGCTCCTATAATTCACCCCTCCACTTT
TRBV6-6	TRBJ2-7	15	once	TRBD1	CASSYGQGATYEQYF	TGTGCCAGCAGTTACGGGCAGGGGGCGACCTACGAGCAGTACTTC
TRBV19	TRBJ1-3	14	.	.	CASRRAHSGNTIYF	TGTGCCAGTCGAAGAGCTCACTCTGGAAACACCATATATTTT
TRBV3-1/TRBV3-2	TRBJ1-4	15	.	.	CASSPTTGSNEKLFF	TGTGCCAGCAGCCCAACGACAGGATCAAATGAAAAACTGTTTTTT
TRBV10-2	TRBJ2-2	13	once	.	CARLGGGHGELFF	TGCGCCCGCCTGGGGGGGGGCCACGGGGAGCTGTTTTTT
TRBV4-1	TRBJ2-7	14	.	.	CASSQVRSNYEQYF	TGCGCCAGCAGCCAAGTGAGATCAAACTACGAGCAGTACTTC
TRBV2	TRBJ1-5	14	once	.	CASGLGRSNQPQHF	TGTGCCAGCGGGTTGGGCCGGAGCAATCAGCCCCAGCATTTT
TRBV4-1	TRBJ1-1	17	.	.	CASSQVRARKQNTEAFF	TGCGCCAGCAGCCAAGTAAGGGCACGCAAACAGAACACTGAAGCTTTCTTT
TRBV2	TRBJ1-2	13	.	TRBD1	CASTGDRVYGYTF	TGTGCCAGCACAGGGGACAGGGTCTATGGCTACACCTTC
TRBV19	TRBJ1-5	18	.	TRBD1	CASSIPGTALYSNQPQHF	TGTGCCAGTAGTATACCCGGGACAGCACTTTATAGCAATCAGCCCCAGCATTTT
TRBV7-6	TRBJ1-3	16	.	.	CASSLGTASSGNTIYF	TGTGCCAGCAGCTTAGGGACGGCGAGCTCTGGAAACACCATATATTTT